This T cell receptor (beta chain) was profiled in a study of blood T cell repertoires in COVID-19. Germline CDR1 is KGHSH and CDR2 is LQKENI. The germline V and J ends were trimmed by 0 bases and 5 bases, with 14 bases remaining between them. CDR3 length equals 16 residues. Per the study methods: From reference gene primer amplification, estimates of nucleated cell counts were derived. Data came from immunoSEQ multiplex PCR; TCRdb stores just in-frame clones and leaves some out. V, J and clone size are those of that table, while D and trimming were read from the DNA. The sample has 85,000 or so clones, roughly 95% seen once.

J is TRBJ2-1 and V is TRBV18, with D perhaps matching TRBD2 (6 bases). The sequenced material came from peripheral blood. The sequence derives from a human donor with active COVID-19. The donor label of this sample is uncertain. CDR3 protein: CASSPPRTTLNNEQFF. The CDR3 region has the DNA TGTGCCAGCTCACCACCTAGGACTACCCTCAACAATGAGCAGTTCTTC.